The 18 T cell receptor beta chains given below trace back to one sample, sequenced in a study of blood T cell repertoires in COVID-19. The table came from immunoSEQ multiplex PCR; TCRdb's copy has only in-frame clones and leaves some out. The repertoire holds 60,000 or so clones, 65% to 85% seen once, with 5.5% to 7% in the top ten. The sample comprised peripheral blood. Source of these receptors: a woman between 50 and 59 years old with active or convalescent COVID-19.

The rearrangement joins TRBV18 to TRBJ1-5; D may be TRBD1 (6 bases). Trimming left V 5 bases short and J 4 bases short, with 9 bases between. The germline V gene encodes CDR1 KGHSH and CDR2 LQKENI. There are 13 residues in the CDR3. CDR3 coding DNA: TGTGCCAGCTCATCGGACAGTAATCAGCCCCAGCATTTT. Translating gives CASSSDSNQPQHF.

The rearrangement joins TRBV15 to TRBJ2-3; 7 bases map to TRBD2. Germline V gene sequence: CDR1 LNHNV, CDR2 YYDKDF (reference sequence). Trimming removed 0 bases from V and 0 bases from J; junction bases left unmatched: 3. CDR3 size: 16 residues. The CDR3 DNA reads TGTGCCACCAGCAGAGAGTCAGCGGGAAGCACAGATACGCAGTATTTT. Its translation: CATSRESAGSTDTQYF.

This chain links TRBV19 with TRBJ1-1, with a tentative D call TRBD1 (6 bases). This CDR3 has 15 amino acids. The germline V gene has CDR1 LNHDA and CDR2 SQIVND (reference sequence). Trimming took 6 bases from V and 4 from J, leaving 18 bases between them. This chain's CDR3 is CASSATSLGGTEAFF. The CDR3, as DNA: TGTGCCAGTAGCGCTACCTCCTTAGGGGGCACTGAAGCTTTCTTT. The variable domain in full, with the rest retrieved from reference TRBV19 and TRBJ1-1, is DGGITQSPKYLFRKEGQNVTLSCEQNLNHDAMYWYRQDPGQGLRLIYYSQIVNDFQKGDIAEGYSVSREKKESFPLTVTSAQKNPTAFYLCASSATSLGGTEAFFGQGTRLTVV.

The rearrangement links TRBV3-1 (or the pseudogene TRBV3-2) to TRBJ1-1; TRBD1 matches at 7 bases. CDR3 length: 14 residues. Germline V gene data show CDR1 as LGHDT and CDR2 as YNNKEL (reference sequence). V shed 2 bases and J 2 bases; nucleotides not matched to a gene: 2. The CDR3 nucleotides read TGTGCCAGCAGCCAACGGGACAGAAACACTGAAGCTTTCTTT. It translates to CASSQRDRNTEAFF.

This clone was counted only a few times. The chain couples TRBV24-1 to TRBJ2-1; a weak D match, TRBD2 (5 bases). Germline CDR1 and CDR2: KGHDR and SFDVKD. The CDR3 has 16 residues. Trimming shortened V by 1 base and J by 8 bases, and 17 bases separated the two germline ends. The DNA for the CDR3 is TGTGCCACCAGTGATTTCAAAGTCCGGGGAGAAGATGAGCAGTTCTTC. Its protein product is CATSDFKVRGEDEQFF.

The chain joins TRBV2 to TRBJ1-1, with TRBD1 matching over 7 bases. Germline CDR1 reads SNHLY; CDR2 reads FYNNEI. Unmatched junction bases numbered 10, after V lost 5 bases and J lost 10 bases. The CDR3 is 13 amino acids. The CDR3 is CASSSSGTVRAFF. In DNA form, the CDR3 reads TGTGCCAGCAGTTCCAGTGGGACAGTTAGAGCTTTCTTT.

The chain links TRBV3-1 (or the pseudogene TRBV3-2) to TRBJ2-5; D not certain. Germline values: CDR1 LGHDT, CDR2 YNNKEL (reference sequence). V was shortened by 2 bases and J by 1 base, with 14 bases between the two germline ends. The CDR3 sequence is 16 residues long. As DNA, the CDR3 is TGTGCCAGCAGCCAAAAAAGCCCGATCCCCCAAGAGACCCAGTACTTC. Residues: CASSQKSPIPQETQYF.

This clone was seen only a few times. The rearrangement uses TRBV19 and TRBJ2-3, with D perhaps matching TRBD1 (5 bases). Germline CDR1 and CDR2: LNHDA and SQIVND (reference sequence). This CDR3 has 15 residues. Trimming pared 3 bases from V and 2 bases from J, leaving 12 bases between. CDR3 in DNA: TGTGCCAGTAGTATGCCGGGCAGGGCCACAGATACGCAGTATTTT. Amino acid sequence: CASSMPGRATDTQYF.

The chain has TRBV30 and TRBJ2-3; 9 bases agree with TRBD2. The trim removed 0 bases at V and 3 bases at J, leaving 4 bases unmatched. The CDR3 totals 15 residues. Germline CDR1 and CDR2: GTSNPN and SVGIG (reference sequence). DNA of the CDR3: TGTGCCTGGAGTGTGGCGGGAGGGACGACAGATACGCAGTATTTT. As protein: CAWSVAGGTTDTQYF.

The sample holds one count of this clone. This rearrangement joins TRBV12-3 or TRBV12-4 to TRBJ1-2, with 7 bases identical to TRBD1. Losses at the gene ends were 5 bases for V and 4 bases for J; bases not matched to a gene: 4. This CDR3 comprises 13 residues. CDR3 protein: CASSPRDSYGYTF. In DNA, the CDR3 is TGTGCCAGCAGTCCCCGGGACAGCTATGGCTACACCTTC.

The V and J genes are TRBV9 and TRBJ2-5; D not certain. The V end was cut by 0 bases, the J end by 3 bases, with 12 bases between. The germline gives CDR1 SGDLS, CDR2 YYNGEE. The CDR3 is 15 residues long. This CDR3 reads CASSVAPLIEETQYF. In DNA form, the CDR3 reads TGTGCCAGCAGCGTAGCCCCCCTTATTGAAGAGACCCAGTACTTC. The whole variable domain, remainder taken from reference TRBV9 and TRBJ2-5, is DSGVTQTPKHLITATGQRVTLRCSPRSGDLSVYWYQQSLDQGLQFLIQYYNGEERAKGNILERFSAQQFPDLHSELNLSSLELGDSALYFCASSVAPLIEETQYFGPGTRLLVL.

V is TRBV24-1 and J is TRBJ2-1, with a possible D match to TRBD2 (5 bases). With 4 bases removed from V and 9 bases from J, the gap between germline ends came to 12 bases. CDR1 is KGHDR and CDR2 is SFDVKD in the germline V gene. The CDR3 runs 13 residues. CDR3 protein: CATSESGVLEQFF. CDR3 bases: TGTGCCACCAGTGAGAGCGGCGTCCTTGAGCAGTTCTTC.

The J gene is TRBJ1-2, the V gene TRBV9; 8 bases are a match to TRBD1. This CDR3 has 13 amino acids. Per germline, CDR1 SGDLS and CDR2 YYNGEE. V was pared by 4 bases and J by 6 bases, with 5 bases of the junction left unmatched. The CDR3 nucleotides are TGTGCCAGCAGCACAGGGGGGAATAATGGCTACACCTTC. Translated, it gives CASSTGGNNGYTF. The full variable domain, its missing parts supplied by reference TRBV9 and TRBJ1-2, is DSGVTQTPKHLITATGQRVTLRCSPRSGDLSVYWYQQSLDQGLQFLIQYYNGEERAKGNILERFSAQQFPDLHSELNLSSLELGDSALYFCASSTGGNNGYTFGSGTRLTVV.

In its sample, this clone was seen a few times. The rearrangement uses TRBV11-2 and TRBJ2-5; the match to TRBD1 covers 8 bases. Germline V gene data show CDR1 as SGHAT and CDR2 as FQNNGV. V shed 0 bases, J shed 2 bases, and the junction held 2 bases outside the gene matches. The CDR3 covers 15 residues. CDR3 in amino acids: CASSLDGTGQETQYF. Written as DNA, the CDR3 is TGTGCCAGCAGCTTAGATGGGACAGGTCAAGAGACCCAGTACTTC.

The chain combines TRBV6-1 with TRBJ2-3; TRBD2 matches 10 bases. Trimming took 2 bases from V and 3 from J; bases not matched to a gene: 5. The V gene's germline CDR1 is MNHNS and CDR2 SASEGT. This CDR3 has 16 amino acids. The CDR3 nucleotides read TGTGCCAGCAGTGAAAAGTCTAGCGGGAGAACAGATACGCAGTATTTT. It is translated as CASSEKSSGRTDTQYF.

This clone was recorded a few times. The chain is built from TRBV7-9 and TRBJ1-5; 7 bases fit TRBD1. Losses at the gene ends were 5 bases for V and 6 bases for J; bases not matched to a gene: 7. The CDR3 covers 14 residues. The germline CDR1 and CDR2 sequences are SEHNR and FQNEAQ (reference sequence). The CDR3: CASSRQGRGQPQHF. DNA for the CDR3: TGTGCCAGCAGCCGACAGGGTAGGGGTCAGCCCCAGCATTTT. Based on the CDR3 plus reference TRBV7-9 and TRBJ1-5, the full variable domain is DTGVSQNPRHKITKRGQNVTFRCDPISEHNRLYWYRQTLGQGPEFLTYFQNEAQLEKSRLLSDRFSAERPKGSFSTLEIQRTEQGDSAMYLCASSRQGRGQPQHFGDGTRLSIL.

The chain has TRBV6-5 and TRBJ2-7; TRBD1 matches 7 bases. The CDR3 covers 13 residues. CDR1 is MNHEY and CDR2 is SVGAGI in the germline V gene. V was clipped by 6 bases and J by 2 bases; unmatched bases: 4. Here the CDR3 reads CASSERGPYEQYF. The CDR3 nucleotides read TGTGCCAGCAGCGAGAGGGGGCCCTACGAGCAGTACTTC.

This clone was observed once. The V and J genes are TRBV5-1 and TRBJ1-1; D perhaps matches TRBD1 (6 bases). CDR1 SGHRS and CDR2 YFSETQ come from the germline V gene. Between the trimmed V and J ends, which lost 0 bases and 12 bases, there was a span of 21 bases. CDR3 length equals 15 residues. The chain's CDR3 is CASSLGSTGLTMTFF. The CDR3 DNA reads as TGCGCCAGCAGCTTGGGTAGTACAGGGCTTACTATGACTTTCTTT.